The clone carrying this TCR beta chain occurred many times. From the PCR reads, TCRdb called clonotypes with MiXCR, one entry per CDR3 protein. The table has around 19,000 distinct CDR3 sequences, approximately 35% seen once; the top ten hold approximately 7%. The record originates from a study of immune characterization of retroperitoneal liposarcoma. Sequenced input: blood. This receptor was identified in a male donor with retroperitoneal liposarcoma.

In DNA form, the CDR3 reads TGTGCCAGCAGGATAAGCGGGACCTATCCCGAGCAGTTCTTC. Translating gives CASRISGTYPEQFF. The gene calls are TRBV6-1 and TRBJ2-1; 7 nucleotides line up with TRBD2. The CDR3 has 14 amino acids. After removal of 6 bases from V and 10 bases from J, the junction contained 12 bases not matched to a gene. CDR1 is MNHNS, CDR2 SASEGT, per germline.